The 19 T cell receptor beta chains below come from one sample, sequenced in a study of monozygotic twins with inflammatory bowel disease. Following a re-call of the 5' RACE reads, TCRdb has one entry per CDR3 protein and lacks DNA. In total, the table holds more than 300,000 distinct CDR3 sequences. The sample was blood. The receptors were gathered from a human donor with ulcerative colitis or Crohn's disease, or a healthy co-twin of an affected twin (not recorded which).

The chain uses TRBV5-1 and TRBJ2-5; absent DNA, TCRdb's TRBD1 call cannot be checked. The CDR3 spans 15 residues. Germline lookup yields CDR1 SGHRS and CDR2 YFSETQ. The CDR3 loop is CASSLDPTDPRTQYF.

This chain connects TRBV4-2 to TRBJ2-1; there is no DNA to check the TCRdb D call of TRBD1. The CDR3 contains 13 residues. Germline values: CDR1 LGHNA, CDR2 YNFKEQ. The CDR3 sequence: CASSPFPGGEQFF.

The genes are TRBV5-1 and TRBJ2-1; the D call of TRBD1 rests on TCRdb alone, since no DNA is present to check it. Germline loops: CDR1 SGHRS, CDR2 YFSETQ. CDR3 length equals 15 residues. The CDR3 sequence is CASSLAGTKNNEQFF. The full variable domain, its missing parts supplied by reference TRBV5-1 and TRBJ2-1, is KAGVTQTPRYLIKTRGQQVTLSCSPISGHRSVSWYQQTPGQGLQFLFEYFSETQRNKGNFPGRFSGRQFSNSRSEMNVSTLELGDSALYLCASSLAGTKNNEQFFGPGTRLTVL.

V and J are TRBV20-1 and TRBJ2-3; TCRdb selects TRBD1, and the lack of DNA leaves this call unchecked. The germline V gene has CDR1 DFQATT and CDR2 SNEGSKA (reference sequence). The CDR3 has 14 amino acids. CDR3 region: CSASRAGEGDTQYF.

The chain joins TRBV12-3 or TRBV12-4 to TRBJ1-3; with no DNA, the TCRdb D assignment of TRBD1 cannot be verified. This CDR3 contains 13 residues. CDR3 sequence reads: CASSPGRSNTIYF.

This rearrangement joins TRBV6-5 to TRBJ2-7; checking the TCRdb D call of TRBD1 is not possible without DNA. Germline V gives CDR1 MNHEY, CDR2 SVGAGI. The CDR3 is 14 amino acids. The CDR3 is CASSWGTGGFEQYF.

CDR3 sequence: CASTRGSSGKETQYF. The chain employs TRBV9 and TRBJ2-5; absent DNA, TCRdb's TRBD2 call cannot be checked. Germline CDR1 is SGDLS and CDR2 is YYNGEE. The CDR3 consists of 15 residues.

The chain is built from TRBV5-6 and TRBJ1-6. Germline V lookup: CDR1 SGHDT, CDR2 YYEEEE. The CDR3 has 13 residues. CDR3 protein: CASSLWVNSPLHF.

The chain combines TRBV20-1 with TRBJ2-1; TCRdb names TRBD2, which stays unverified in the absence of DNA. This CDR3 comprises 14 residues. Germline V gene lookup returns CDR1 DFQATT and CDR2 SNEGSKA (reference sequence). The CDR3 is CSARVRATYNEQFF.

V and J are TRBV19 and TRBJ2-7. The CDR3 extends over 13 amino acids. The germline gives CDR1 LNHDA, CDR2 SQIVND (reference sequence). The CDR3 sequence: CASSSDGSYEQYF.

The CDR3 region is CASSLAPGSTEAFF. The rearrangement links TRBV7-9 to TRBJ1-1; the TCRdb D gene call, TRBD1, has no DNA to confirm it. The CDR3 has 14 residues. In germline, CDR1 is SEHNR, CDR2 FQNEAQ (reference sequence).

J is TRBJ2-3 and V is TRBV7-8; the TRBD1 assignment by TCRdb is unverifiable without DNA. Germline loops: CDR1 SGHVS, CDR2 FQNEAQ. This CDR3 is built from 20 residues. The CDR3 loop reads CASSPNRGSSYSIITDTQYF.

J is TRBJ2-3 and V is TRBV5-4; TCRdb calls TRBD2, which cannot be checked without DNA. The CDR3 covers 17 residues. The germline gives CDR1 SGHNT, CDR2 YYREEE (reference sequence). This CDR3 reads CASSLTRLAGGLDTQYF.

J is TRBJ2-2 and V is TRBV7-2. The germline V gene has CDR1 SGHTA and CDR2 FQGNSA. This CDR3 has 15 amino acids. CDR3 region: CASSAHFGVTGELFF.

The rearrangement uses TRBV7-9 and TRBJ1-2. Germline V CDR1 and CDR2: SEHNR, FQNEAQ (reference sequence). The CDR3 sequence is 14 residues long. This CDR3 reads CATGKPPEVTGYTF.

The chain is built from TRBV14 and TRBJ2-3; the D gene TCRdb calls, TRBD1, cannot be checked with no DNA. The CDR3 sequence is 14 residues long. Germline lookup yields CDR1 SGHDN and CDR2 FVKESK. The CDR3 here is CASSQGGPTDTQYF. The variable domain in full, with the rest retrieved from reference TRBV14 and TRBJ2-3, is EAGVTQFPSHSVIEKGQTVTLRCDPISGHDNLYWYRRVMGKEIKFLLHFVKESKQDESGMPNNRFLAERTGGTYSTLKVQPAELEDSGVYFCASSQGGPTDTQYFGPGTRLTVL.

The chain has TRBV5-1 and TRBJ1-1. The CDR3 loop spans 15 amino acids. The germline gives CDR1 SGHRS, CDR2 YFSETQ. The chain's CDR3 is CASSLVSGLFTEAFF. Full variable domain (missing parts from reference TRBV5-1 and TRBJ1-1): KAGVTQTPRYLIKTRGQQVTLSCSPISGHRSVSWYQQTPGQGLQFLFEYFSETQRNKGNFPGRFSGRQFSNSRSEMNVSTLELGDSALYLCASSLVSGLFTEAFFGQGTRLTVV.

J is TRBJ2-7 and V is TRBV21-1; TCRdb's D gene call, TRBD2, goes unchecked for lack of DNA. TRBV21-1 counts as a pseudogene. The CDR3 length is 15 residues. The CDR3 loop reads CASSKAAVSPYEQYF.

This chain joins TRBV7-8 and TRBJ2-2. The germline gives CDR1 SGHVS, CDR2 FQNEAQ. This CDR3 is built from 15 residues. The CDR3 spells CASSSYRQLTGELFF.